This record looks at one TCR beta chain sequence and its context. From germline, CDR1 is SGHRS and CDR2 YFSETQ. This CDR3 is built from 15 residues. Deletions cut 0 bases from V and 4 bases from J, with 14 bases between. The sample belongs to a study of blood T cell repertoires in COVID-19. Sequenced by immunoSEQ multiplex PCR; TCRdb stores in-frame clones only, minus some. This sample has approximately 300,000 clones; 65% to 85% occur once, and the top ten carry 15% to 18%. This sequence joins TRBV5-1 and TRBJ2-7; tentative D call: TRBD1 (6 bases). This TCR came from a person between 65 and 80 years old with COVID-19, enrolled during active disease. The sequenced material came from peripheral blood. The CDR3: CASSLGQGLGYEQYF. The DNA of the CDR3 is TGCGCCAGCAGCTTGGGGCAGGGGTTGGGATACGAGCAGTACTTC.